The TCR beta chain described here comes from a study of blood T cell repertoires in COVID-19. Study as a whole: Sites across the United States, Italy and Spain contributed samples from acute and convalescent COVID-19. Sources were T cells, B-cell-depleted T cells, or PBMCs; the material itself was cDNA or gDNA.

Original methodology: Estimation of nucleated cell counts was performed using reference gene primer amplification. Profiling relied on immunoSEQ multiplex PCR, and the TCRdb table lists in-frame clones only, not all of them. V and J calls and clone size are as listed in that table; D and trimming were resolved from the DNA. This sample has some 220,000 clones; nearly 90% occur once, and the top ten carry approximately 12%. The CDR3 is 15 residues long. CDR1 and CDR2 from the germline V gene are KGHDR and SFDVKD. V was cut by 4 bases and J by 4 bases, with 13 bases left in between. This clone was seen once.

This TCR derives from a woman younger than 35 who had recovered from COVID-19. Material for sequencing was peripheral blood. This chain links TRBV24-1 with TRBJ2-1, with D possibly being TRBD1 (6 bases). The CDR3 here is CATSDAGERYNEQFF. CDR3 sequence (DNA): TGTGCCACCAGTGACGCAGGGGAGAGATACAATGAGCAGTTCTTC.